This passage covers 30 T cell receptor beta chains from one sample sequenced in a study of monozygotic twins with inflammatory bowel disease. TCRdb re-analyzed the 5' RACE reads; it lists each CDR3 protein once, without DNA. This listing includes about 380,000 distinct CDR3 sequences. The sequenced sample consisted of blood. All receptors derive from a human donor with ulcerative colitis or Crohn's disease, or a healthy co-twin of an affected twin (not recorded which).

The chain combines TRBV3-1 with TRBJ2-5. CDR3 length: 13 amino acids. In germline, CDR1 is LGHDT, CDR2 YNNKEL (reference sequence). CDR3 in amino acids: CASSQEMVETQYF.

The gene calls are TRBV7-3 and TRBJ2-2; TCRdb's D call, TRBD1, is unchecked because there is no DNA. Germline lookup yields CDR1 SGHTA and CDR2 FQGTGA. There are 16 residues in the CDR3. CDR3: CASSLCGGPNTGELFF.

V gene TRBV19 combines with J gene TRBJ2-7; with no DNA, the TCRdb D assignment of TRBD1 cannot be verified. The CDR3 is 15 residues long. Germline CDR1 and CDR2: LNHDA and SQIVND (reference sequence). The CDR3 is CASSRGQGHDYEQYF. Drawing the rest from reference TRBV19 and TRBJ2-7, the complete variable domain is DGGITQSPKYLFRKEGQNVTLSCEQNLNHDAMYWYRQDPGQGLRLIYYSQIVNDFQKGDIAEGYSVSREKKESFPLTVTSAQKNPTAFYLCASSRGQGHDYEQYFGPGTRLTVT.

The V gene is TRBV9, the J gene TRBJ2-7; TCRdb's assignment of TRBD1 cannot be checked, as there is no DNA. Looked up from germline, CDR1 is SGDLS and CDR2 is YYNGEE. The CDR3 sequence is 14 residues long. CDR3 sequence reads: CASSVDGTEYEQYF.

CDR3 protein: CASSSRQGGGYEQYF. The chain is built from TRBV5-1 and TRBJ2-7; TCRdb's D gene call, TRBD1, goes unchecked for lack of DNA. The germline V gene has CDR1 SGHRS and CDR2 YFSETQ. The CDR3 spans 15 residues.

The chain is built from TRBV20-1 and TRBJ2-6. Germline CDR1 is DFQATT and CDR2 is SNEGSKA (reference sequence). This CDR3 is 14 amino acids long. This CDR3 is CSATGTAGANVLTF.

This chain links TRBV24-1 with TRBJ2-7; there is no DNA to check the TCRdb D call of TRBD1. This CDR3 is 16 amino acids long. Germline lookup yields CDR1 KGHDR and CDR2 SFDVKD. CDR3: CATSAPGGQGYYEQYF.

The rearrangement joins TRBV20-1 to TRBJ1-1. CDR3 length equals 12 residues. Germline CDR1 is DFQATT and CDR2 is SNEGSKA (reference sequence). The CDR3 spells CSASRVYAEAFF.

This chain joins TRBV18 and TRBJ2-3. CDR1 and CDR2 (germline): KGHSH, LQKENI. This CDR3 comprises 13 residues. CDR3: CASSVSLTDTQYF.

The chain carries TRBV18 and TRBJ1-1. Germline-derived CDR1 and CDR2 are KGHSH and LQKENI. The CDR3 has 16 residues. The chain's CDR3 is CASSPTPARNNWLAFF.

The genes are TRBV10-3 and TRBJ2-7; TCRdb's D call, TRBD1, is unchecked because there is no DNA. The CDR3 runs to 16 residues. CDR1 is ENHRY and CDR2 is SYGVKD in the germline V gene. The CDR3 region is CAISEPGQGNSYEQYF.

The chain is built from TRBV5-1 and TRBJ1-1. Looked up from germline, CDR1 is SGHRS and CDR2 is YFSETQ. The length of the CDR3 is 14 residues. The CDR3 reads CASSFSVGNTEAFF.

V usage is TRBV5-5 and J usage is TRBJ2-5. CDR1 is SGHKS and CDR2 is YYEKEE in the germline V gene (reference sequence). This CDR3 region has 13 residues. The CDR3 protein is CASSSKYQETQYF.

This rearrangement joins TRBV20-1 to TRBJ2-3; checking the TCRdb D call of TRBD1 is not possible without DNA. The CDR3 sequence is 14 residues long. The germline gives CDR1 DFQATT, CDR2 SNEGSKA (reference sequence). The chain's CDR3 is CSASNRVGADTQYF.

The CDR3 protein is CASSLNMGYNSPLHF. The rearrangement links TRBV12-3 or TRBV12-4 to TRBJ1-6. CDR3 length: 15 residues.

The J gene is TRBJ2-1, the V gene TRBV7-2; the D call from TCRdb, TRBD1, cannot be confirmed without DNA. CDR3 length equals 11 residues. The germline CDR1 and CDR2 sequences are SGHTA and FQGNSA. CDR3 sequence reads: CASIRGYEQFF. Using reference TRBV7-2 and TRBJ2-1 for the parts outside the CDR3, the full variable domain is GAGVSQSPSNKVTEKGKDVELRCDPISGHTALYWYRQSLGQGLEFLIYFQGNSAPDKSGLPSDRFSAERTGGSVSTLTIQRTQQEDSAVYLCASIRGYEQFFGPGTRLTVL.

This chain links TRBV20-1 with TRBJ1-2; the TRBD1 assignment by TCRdb is unverifiable without DNA. CDR3 size: 16 residues. CDR1 and CDR2 from the germline V gene are DFQATT and SNEGSKA (reference sequence). The CDR3 sequence: CSARDNVGDRGYGYTF.

The V gene is TRBV6-6, the J gene TRBJ1-5; TCRdb selects TRBD1, and the lack of DNA leaves this call unchecked. Looked up from germline, CDR1 is MNHNY and CDR2 is SVGAGI (reference sequence). The CDR3 runs 12 residues. CDR3: CASSTGRQPQHF.

The chain uses TRBV18 and TRBJ1-5; the D call from TCRdb, TRBD1, cannot be confirmed without DNA. The CDR3 has 14 residues. In germline, CDR1 is KGHSH, CDR2 LQKENI. CDR3 sequence: CASSPDQGGQPQHF.

The chain links TRBV18 to TRBJ2-7; TCRdb outputs TRBD1, but without DNA this stays unchecked. CDR3 size: 16 residues. Germline lookup yields CDR1 KGHSH and CDR2 LQKENI. The CDR3 region is CASSPPGTVSSYEQYF.

This rearrangement joins TRBV5-4 to TRBJ1-2. This CDR3 has 15 amino acids. From germline, CDR1 is SGHNT and CDR2 YYREEE (reference sequence). The CDR3 loop is CASSLDRVTNYGYTF.

The V gene is TRBV20-1, the J gene TRBJ2-7; checking the TCRdb D call of TRBD1 is not possible without DNA. The germline V gene has CDR1 DFQATT and CDR2 SNEGSKA (reference sequence). The CDR3 consists of 15 residues. The CDR3 here is CSASDPRTGAYEQYF.

This sequence joins TRBV7-2 and TRBJ2-1; TCRdb selects TRBD2, and the lack of DNA leaves this call unchecked. The CDR3 length is 14 residues. Germline values: CDR1 SGHTA, CDR2 FQGNSA. The CDR3: CASSFPAGYNEQFF.

The CDR3 region is CASSPQADSSTETQYF. V is TRBV18 and J is TRBJ2-5; without DNA, the TCRdb call of TRBD1 cannot be checked. This CDR3 region has 16 residues. Germline V CDR1 and CDR2: KGHSH, LQKENI. Using reference TRBV18 and TRBJ2-5 for the parts outside the CDR3, the full variable domain is NAGVMQNPRHLVRRRGQEARLRCSPMKGHSHVYWYRQLPEEGLKFMVYLQKENIIDESGMPKERFSAEFPKEGPSILRIQQVVRGDSAAYFCASSPQADSSTETQYFGPGTRLLVL.

The chain recombines TRBV20-1 with TRBJ2-5; absent DNA, TCRdb's TRBD2 call cannot be checked. The CDR3 loop spans 15 amino acids. CDR1 and CDR2 (germline): DFQATT, SNEGSKA (reference sequence). CDR3 sequence: CSATSGRAAQETQYF.

The V gene is TRBV5-4, the J gene TRBJ2-5; TCRdb indicates TRBD2, and absent DNA this call remains unverified. The germline V gene has CDR1 SGHNT and CDR2 YYREEE (reference sequence). CDR3 length: 16 residues. The CDR3 loop is CASSRISGGYEETQYF.

The chain carries TRBV6-2 or TRBV6-3 and TRBJ1-5. The CDR3 sequence is 16 residues long. Germline V lookup: CDR1 MNHEY, CDR2 SVGEGT. The CDR3 sequence: CASSYFLWENNQPQHF.

The chain is built from TRBV12-3 or TRBV12-4 and TRBJ2-7; without DNA, the TCRdb call of TRBD2 cannot be checked. The CDR3 totals 16 residues. The CDR3 reads CASSFTGTQSSYEQYF.

V gene TRBV6-1 combines with J gene TRBJ1-1. CDR3 length: 16 amino acids. The V gene's germline CDR1 is MNHNS and CDR2 SASEGT. Here the CDR3 reads CASNPSRGEVDTEAFF.

This rearrangement joins TRBV12-5 to TRBJ2-3; TCRdb designates TRBD2, a call that cannot be tested without DNA. The CDR3 runs to 15 residues. Germline assignment: CDR1 LGHNT and CDR2 FRNRAP. The chain's CDR3 is CASGLGTSRQGTQYF.